The 25 T cell receptor beta chains below come from one sample, sequenced in a study of CD8+ T cells in alopecia areata. Extracted from the samples, RNA was reverse transcribed into cDNA to serve as the sequencing template. The assay was immunoSEQ multiplex PCR, and TCRdb's table has in-frame clones only and misses some. This table holds some 130,000 clones, more than 40% found once. The sequencing used CD8+ T cells sorted from blood, collected at week 0. The receptors derive from a human donor with alopecia areata.

The rearrangement links TRBV27 to TRBJ1-1; D is undetermined. Trimming took off 6 bases at V and 0 bases at J, with 14 bases between the two ends. Germline V gene sequence: CDR1 MNHEY, CDR2 SMNVEV (reference sequence). The CDR3 runs to 15 residues. The CDR3 nucleotides read TGTGCCAGCAGCCCTCTGGGCTCCTTGAACACTGAAGCTTTCTTT. Protein product: CASSPLGSLNTEAFF.

On this clone itself: Other DNA sequences in the same sample also yield this CDR3. In DNA form, the CDR3 reads TGTGCCAGCAGTGACGACTCCTACGAGCAGTACTTC. It specifies CASSDDSYEQYF. The chain joins TRBV25-1 to TRBJ2-7; D not certain. The CDR3 is made up of 12 amino acids. Germline values: CDR1 MGHDK, CDR2 SYGVNS. Trimming stripped 3 bases from V and 0 bases from J, with 3 bases between.

Of note for this clone: The sample contains more than one DNA sequence encoding this CDR3. The chain carries TRBV30 and TRBJ2-1; TRBD2 matches at 7 bases. This CDR3 region has 11 residues. Germline V gene sequence: CDR1 GTSNPN, CDR2 SVGIG (reference sequence). The V segment lost 3 bases and the J segment 7 bases; nucleotides outside the gene matches: 0. The CDR3, as DNA: TGTGCCTGGAGCGGGGGGAATGAGCAGTTCTTC. Residues: CAWSGGNEQFF.

The genes are TRBV9 and TRBJ2-7; D remains ambiguous. The CDR3 runs 13 residues. V was clipped by 4 bases and J by 3 bases, with 11 bases between them. Germline V gives CDR1 SGDLS, CDR2 YYNGEE. In DNA, the CDR3 is TGTGCCAGCAGCCCCGGGCCGGACTACGAGCAGTACTTC. It encodes CASSPGPDYEQYF.

This chain connects TRBV9 to TRBJ2-7; TRBD2 matches 7 bases. This CDR3 is 13 amino acids long. The V segment lost 4 bases and the J segment 5 bases; nucleotides outside the gene matches: 6. In germline, CDR1 is SGDLS, CDR2 YYNGEE. The CDR3 is CASSPGGINEQYF. In DNA form, the CDR3 reads TGTGCCAGCAGCCCCGGGGGGATCAACGAGCAGTACTTC.

The CDR3 here is CASSLVGLNTEAFF. The CDR3 DNA sequence: TGCGCCAGCAGCTTGGTAGGCTTGAACACTGAAGCTTTCTTT. V and J are TRBV5-1 and TRBJ1-1; D is unclear. The V and J ends lost 0 bases and 0 bases respectively, with 6 bases between them. CDR1 and CDR2 from the germline V gene are SGHRS and YFSETQ. The CDR3 is 14 amino acids. Looking up the rest from reference TRBV5-1 and TRBJ1-1 gives the full variable domain: KAGVTQTPRYLIKTRGQQVTLSCSPISGHRSVSWYQQTPGQGLQFLFEYFSETQRNKGNFPGRFSGRQFSNSRSEMNVSTLELGDSALYLCASSLVGLNTEAFFGQGTRLTVV.

This clone has only a few counts. This chain connects TRBV6-1 to TRBJ2-5; D possibly uses TRBD1 or TRBD2 (5 bases each). The DNA end is a closer match to TRBJ2-7, so the J assignment may be wrong. Germline CDR1 MNHNS, CDR2 SASEGT. The CDR3 runs to 13 residues. DNA for the CDR3: TGTGCCAGCAGCGAGGGGATATCGTACGAGCAGTACTTC. Protein product: CASSEGISYEQYF.

The chain links TRBV2 to TRBJ2-2, with D perhaps matching TRBD2 (5 bases). The germline CDR1 and CDR2 sequences are SNHLY and FYNNEI. V lost 0 bases and J lost 8, with 10 bases in between. CDR3 length: 14 amino acids. The CDR3 DNA reads TGTGCCAGCAGTGAAGCCGAGGGAACGGGGGAGCTGTTTTTT. Residues: CASSEAEGTGELFF.

This clone was seen a handful of times. The chain uses TRBV13 and TRBJ2-7; D is unresolved. The germline gives CDR1 PRHDT, CDR2 FYEKMQ (reference sequence). Trimming removed 5 bases from V and 1 base from J, with 6 bases in between. The CDR3 sequence is 12 residues long. CDR3 sequence: CASSPNSYEQYF. CDR3 coding DNA: TGTGCCAGCAGCCCAAATTCCTACGAGCAGTACTTC.

CDR3 in amino acids: CASSLLAGEEDEQYF. CDR3 nucleotide sequence: TGTGCCAGCAGCTTATTAGCGGGGGAAGAAGACGAGCAGTACTTC. The chain links TRBV6-5 to TRBJ2-7; 9 positions agree with TRBD2. The V segment lost 6 bases and the J segment 5 bases; nucleotides outside the gene matches: 11. Germline lookup yields CDR1 MNHEY and CDR2 SVGAGI. The CDR3 has 15 amino acids.

The rearrangement uses TRBV5-6 and TRBJ2-4, with D hard to call. Germline loops: CDR1 SGHDT, CDR2 YYEEEE. The CDR3 is 15 amino acids. V lost 2 bases, J lost 0 bases, and 9 bases lay in between. CDR3 sequence: CASSFQRGAKNIQYF. The DNA for the CDR3 is TGTGCCAGCAGCTTCCAGAGAGGAGCCAAAAACATTCAGTACTTC.

The chain is built from TRBV7-9 and TRBJ1-1, with D uncertain. This CDR3 contains 15 residues. Looked up from germline, CDR1 is SEHNR and CDR2 is FQNEAQ (reference sequence). With 5 bases removed from V and 5 bases from J, the gap between germline ends came to 18 bases. The DNA of the CDR3 is TGTGCCAGCAGCCCCCCCCATGGACCGGGGACTGAAGCTTTCTTT. Amino acid sequence: CASSPPHGPGTEAFF.

The rearrangement links TRBV7-9 to TRBJ2-7; 8 nucleotides agree with TRBD2. The CDR3 is made up of 14 amino acids. V lost 0 bases and J lost 4; bases outside the gene matches: 2. CDR1 is SEHNR and CDR2 is FQNEAQ in the germline V gene (reference sequence). The CDR3 nucleotides read TGTGCCAGCAGCTTAGCGGAGCGGGGGTACGAGCAGTACTTC. It translates to CASSLAERGYEQYF.

This clone was counted a single time. The rearrangement joins TRBV2 to TRBJ1-1, with 9 bases fitting TRBD1. After removal of 6 bases from V and 0 bases from J, the junction contained 2 bases not matched to a gene. This CDR3 is 14 amino acids long. Germline V gene data show CDR1 as SNHLY and CDR2 as FYNNEI. CDR3 sequence reads: CASRGQGLNTEAFF. The CDR3 nucleotides read TGTGCCAGCAGAGGACAGGGGCTGAACACTGAAGCTTTCTTT. Variable domain in full (rest from reference TRBV2 and TRBJ1-1): EPEVTQTPSHQVTQMGQEVILRCVPISNHLYFYWYRQILGQKVEFLVSFYNNEISEKSEIFDDQFSVERPDGSNFTLKIRSTKLEDSAMYFCASRGQGLNTEAFFGQGTRLTVV.

V gene TRBV7-9 combines with J gene TRBJ2-7; TRBD1 matches 9 bases. Germline CDR1 and CDR2: SEHNR and FQNEAQ (reference sequence). With 5 bases clipped from V and 2 bases from J, the junction kept 7 bases outside the gene matches. There are 15 residues in the CDR3. DNA of the CDR3: TGTGCCAGCAGCCCCCGGGACAGGGTGGCCTACGAGCAGTACTTC. Translated: CASSPRDRVAYEQYF.

The chain employs TRBV5-4 and TRBJ2-7; 9 bases map to TRBD1. In germline, CDR1 is SGHNT, CDR2 YYREEE (reference sequence). After removal of 0 bases from V and 5 bases from J, the junction contained 0 bases not matched to a gene. This CDR3 spans 13 amino acids. The CDR3 DNA is TGTGCCAGCAGCTTGGGGACAGGGGACGAGCAGTACTTC. Protein product: CASSLGTGDEQYF.

This clone was seen more than once but under ten times. The chain couples TRBV2 to TRBJ2-7; D is unresolved. The CDR3 is made up of 15 amino acids. V lost 7 bases and J 2 bases, leaving 18 bases between the germline ends. The V gene's germline CDR1 is SNHLY and CDR2 FYNNEI. CDR3 DNA sequence: TGTGCCAGCATCCCCCGCGGAAGACCCACCTACGAGCAGTACTTC. It is translated as CASIPRGRPTYEQYF.

This clone was observed a few times. This sequence joins TRBV25-1 and TRBJ1-2; 7 bases line up with TRBD1. Germline V gene sequence: CDR1 MGHDK, CDR2 SYGVNS. The trim removed 6 bases at V and 5 bases at J, leaving 9 bases unmatched. This CDR3 has 14 amino acids. CDR3 in DNA: TGTGCCAGCAGCGAGGACAGGTTGGAGTATGGCTACACCTTC. It encodes CASSEDRLEYGYTF.

This clone showed up just a few times. The J gene is TRBJ1-4, the V gene TRBV11-2; D possibly corresponds to TRBD1 (5 bases). Germline lookup yields CDR1 SGHAT and CDR2 FQNNGV. The V and J ends lost 1 base and 6 bases respectively, with 6 bases between them. This CDR3 comprises 13 residues. The CDR3 loop is CASSLVGDEKLFF. CDR3 bases: TGTGCCAGCAGCTTAGTGGGGGATGAAAAACTGTTTTTT.

This clone was seen more than once but under ten times. The chain links TRBV6-4 to TRBJ1-1, with 9 bases matching TRBD1. The V gene's germline CDR1 is MRHNA and CDR2 SNTAGT. Trimming at V came to 3 bases and at J to 0 bases, leaving 5 bases not matched to a gene. The CDR3 contains 16 residues. The CDR3 bases are TGTGCCAGCAGTGAGGGACAGGGTGGTTTGAACACTGAAGCTTTCTTT. Translated: CASSEGQGGLNTEAFF.

V and J are TRBV2 and TRBJ1-2, with D possibly being TRBD1 (6 bases). V lost 5 bases, J lost 3 bases, and 13 bases lay in between. Germline V gene lookup returns CDR1 SNHLY and CDR2 FYNNEI. There are 14 residues in the CDR3. CDR3 loop: CASSFSAGDYGYTF. The CDR3 nucleotides are TGTGCCAGCAGTTTTTCGGCAGGGGACTATGGCTACACCTTC.

The chain employs TRBV7-2 and TRBJ1-1, with D hard to call. Germline loops: CDR1 SGHTA, CDR2 FQGNSA. The CDR3 is 14 amino acids. V lost 2 bases and J lost 3, with 10 bases in between. The CDR3 loop reads CASSLRVVYTEAFF. The CDR3 DNA sequence: TGTGCCAGCAGCTTACGTGTAGTCTACACTGAAGCTTTCTTT. The variable domain in full, with the rest retrieved from reference TRBV7-2 and TRBJ1-1, is GAGVSQSPSNKVTEKGKDVELRCDPISGHTALYWYRQSLGQGLEFLIYFQGNSAPDKSGLPSDRFSAERTGGSVSTLTIQRTQQEDSAVYLCASSLRVVYTEAFFGQGTRLTVV.

This clone came up a few times. This sequence joins TRBV13 and TRBJ1-1; D is unclear. There are 13 residues in the CDR3. Germline CDR1 PRHDT, CDR2 FYEKMQ (reference sequence). Trimming shortened V by 7 bases and J by 0 bases, and 9 bases separated the two germline ends. The CDR3 DNA follows: TGTGCCAGCACCCATGTCCTGAACACTGAAGCTTTCTTT. It specifies CASTHVLNTEAFF.

This clone was seen a handful of times. The chain carries TRBV7-3 and TRBJ2-2; D gene uncertain. The CDR3 is 17 residues long. In germline, CDR1 is SGHTA, CDR2 FQGTGA. Trimming pared 0 bases from V and 0 bases from J, leaving 11 bases between. The CDR3 here is CASSLTAADANTGELFF. The DNA of the CDR3 is TGTGCCAGCAGCTTAACCGCGGCAGACGCGAACACCGGGGAGCTGTTTTTT.

This chain uses TRBV29-1 with TRBJ2-7, with D possibly being TRBD2 (7 bases). Deletions cut 5 bases from V and 3 bases from J, with 14 bases between. Looked up from germline, CDR1 is SQVTM and CDR2 is ANQGSEA. This CDR3 region has 13 residues. The CDR3 sequence: CSVNGGLNYEQYF. Written as DNA, the CDR3 is TGCAGCGTTAACGGGGGGCTTAACTACGAGCAGTACTTC.